Listed here are 31 T cell receptor beta chains from one sample, sequenced in a study of cytomegalovirus exposure and HLA in healthy donors. The PCR ran on 60 Vbeta and 13 Jbeta primers. Measured with immunoSEQ multiplex PCR; TCRdb has only the in-frame clones, and not every one. The repertoire holds 100,000 to 120,000 clones, with 69% as singletons. Sequencing was done on a sample of PBMCs. These receptors were collected from a man aged 25-40 years in good health and CMV-seronegative.

V usage is TRBV5-1 and J usage is TRBJ1-5, with no clear D. Germline V gives CDR1 SGHRS, CDR2 YFSETQ. Trimming took off 4 bases at V and 3 bases at J, with 11 bases between the two ends. This CDR3 comprises 14 residues. CDR3 nucleotides: TGCGCCAGCAGCCTCGGAGGGCCCAATCAGCCCCAGCATTTT. It translates to CASSLGGPNQPQHF.

This sequence joins TRBV5-6 and TRBJ2-3; 7 bases fit TRBD2. Germline loops: CDR1 SGHDT, CDR2 YYEEEE. V gave up 1 base and J gave up 2 bases; unmatched junction bases: 4. The CDR3 has 15 amino acids. The CDR3 DNA reads TGTGCCAGCAGCTTGCCTAGCGGAGTCACAGATACGCAGTATTTT. This codes for CASSLPSGVTDTQYF. Variable domain in full (rest from reference TRBV5-6 and TRBJ2-3): DAGVTQSPTHLIKTRGQQVTLRCSPKSGHDTVSWYQQALGQGPQFIFQYYEEEERQRGNFPDRFSGHQFPNYSSELNVNALLLGDSALYLCASSLPSGVTDTQYFGPGTRLTVL.

The CDR3 region is CASEKAGKSMNTEAFF. DNA for the CDR3: TGTGCCAGTGAGAAGGCAGGGAAGTCCATGAACACTGAAGCTTTCTTT. J is TRBJ1-1 and V is TRBV2, with a tentative D call TRBD1 (5 bases). Germline CDR1 reads SNHLY; CDR2 reads FYNNEI. Trimming pared 9 bases from V and 0 bases from J, leaving 20 bases between. There are 16 residues in the CDR3. The variable domain in full, with the rest retrieved from reference TRBV2 and TRBJ1-1, is EPEVTQTPSHQVTQMGQEVILRCVPISNHLYFYWYRQILGQKVEFLVSFYNNEISEKSEIFDDQFSVERPDGSNFTLKIRSTKLEDSAMYFCASEKAGKSMNTEAFFGQGTRLTVV.

The CDR3 spells CASSLSSDTGELFF. For the CDR3, the DNA is TGTGCCAGCAGCTTATCAAGCGACACCGGGGAGCTGTTTTTT. This sequence joins TRBV7-3 and TRBJ2-2, with D uncertain. Per the germline V gene, CDR1 is SGHTA and CDR2 is FQGTGA. The CDR3 covers 14 residues. Deletions cut 2 bases from V and 3 bases from J, with 7 bases between. Full variable domain (rest looked up from reference TRBV7-3 and TRBJ2-2): GAGVSQTPSNKVTEKGKYVELRCDPISGHTALYWYRQSLGQGPEFLIYFQGTGAADDSGLPNDRFFAVRPEGSVSTLKIQRTERGDSAVYLCASSLSSDTGELFFGEGSRLTVL.

The rearrangement uses TRBV28 and TRBJ2-1; possibly TRBD2 for D (5 bases). The V end lost 4 bases, the J end lost 0 bases, and 13 bases lay between the germline ends. This CDR3 comprises 16 residues. Germline lookup yields CDR1 MDHEN and CDR2 SYDVKM. CDR3 residues: CASSSSEGGSYNEQFF. The CDR3 nucleotides are TGTGCCAGCAGTTCCTCCGAGGGCGGCTCCTACAATGAGCAGTTCTTC.

This clone was observed a few times. The chain recombines TRBV6-5 with TRBJ2-3; 12 positions match TRBD2. The V and J ends lost 10 bases and 7 bases, in that order; junction bases with no gene match: 9. The germline V gene has CDR1 MNHEY and CDR2 SVGAGI. This CDR3 is built from 14 residues. The chain's CDR3 is CATELAGGGNTQYF. DNA for the CDR3: TGTGCCACCGAACTAGCGGGAGGAGGAAATACGCAGTATTTT.

The CDR3 here is CASSLDNRGETFF. CDR3 in DNA: TGTGCCAGCAGCTTAGACAACAGGGGTGAGACTTTCTTT. V usage is TRBV7-9 and J usage is TRBJ1-1; 7 bases match TRBD1. V dropped 1 base and J dropped 12; count of bases not matched to a gene: 8. This CDR3 contains 13 residues. The germline V gene has CDR1 SEHNR and CDR2 FQNEAQ (reference sequence).

This chain joins TRBV28 and TRBJ1-4, with D unresolved. Per the germline V gene, CDR1 is MDHEN and CDR2 is SYDVKM. This CDR3 is 14 amino acids long. The V and J ends lost 2 bases and 5 bases respectively, with 9 bases between them. The CDR3: CASSLGSSNEKLFF. DNA of the CDR3: TGTGCCAGCAGTTTAGGCAGTTCAAATGAAAAACTGTTTTTT.

This chain joins TRBV15 and TRBJ2-7; 7 bases map to TRBD2. The V gene's germline CDR1 is LNHNV and CDR2 YYDKDF (reference sequence). This CDR3 has 16 residues. The junction had 8 bases not matched to a gene; V was cut back by 0 bases and J by 3 bases. CDR3 sequence (DNA): TGTGCCACCAGCAGAGATCGATGGGGGGAGGGCTACGAGCAGTACTTC. Translated: CATSRDRWGEGYEQYF.

The genes are TRBV7-3 and TRBJ2-1; D possibly corresponds to TRBD2 (5 bases). V was pared by 2 bases and J by 9 bases, with 14 bases between. Germline CDR1 is SGHTA and CDR2 is FQGTGA. This CDR3 spans 14 amino acids. CDR3 nucleotide sequence: TGTGCCAGCAGCTTAGGTGCGAGAGGAGGTGAGCAGTTCTTC. This sequence encodes CASSLGARGGEQFF.

The genes are TRBV7-3 and TRBJ1-6; 8 bases are shared with TRBD1. The V gene's germline CDR1 is SGHTA and CDR2 FQGTGA. The CDR3 extends over 15 amino acids. V trimming: 5 bases; J trimming: 3 bases; junction bases outside the gene matches: 3. CDR3 region: CASSATGGYNSPLHF. CDR3 coding DNA: TGTGCCAGCAGCGCAACAGGGGGCTATAATTCACCCCTCCACTTT.

This chain links TRBV9 with TRBJ2-2, with 8 bases matching TRBD2. The CDR3 has 14 residues. Germline trimming cut 3 bases from V and 7 bases from J; bases unmatched to any gene: 5. Germline CDR1 SGDLS, CDR2 YYNGEE. The chain's CDR3 is CASSASGSVGELFF. CDR3 in DNA: TGTGCCAGCAGCGCAAGCGGGAGTGTCGGGGAGCTGTTTTTT.

In this sample, this clone turned up a few times. The chain joins TRBV28 to TRBJ1-5; possibly TRBD1 for D (5 bases). The germline V and J ends were trimmed by 6 bases and 5 bases, with 17 bases remaining between them. CDR1 is MDHEN, CDR2 SYDVKM, per germline. This CDR3 region has 15 residues. The CDR3 region has the DNA TGTGCCAGCAGCAATGCACAGGTAGTGGATCAGCCCCAGCATTTT. It yields the protein CASSNAQVVDQPQHF.

The CDR3 coding sequence is TGTGCCAGCAGCTTAGGTCGACAGGGGAATAGACCTGGAAACACCATATATTTT. The encoded protein is CASSLGRQGNRPGNTIYF. The rearrangement joins TRBV7-2 to TRBJ1-3, with 8 bases lining up with TRBD1. Germline V gene lookup returns CDR1 SGHTA and CDR2 FQGNSA. The V segment lost 1 base and the J segment 2 bases; nucleotides outside the gene matches: 10. The CDR3 is 18 residues long.

This clone was picked up a small number of times. This rearrangement joins TRBV18 to TRBJ2-2, with 8 bases matching TRBD1. Germline V CDR1 and CDR2: KGHSH, LQKENI. V was pared by 5 bases and J by 2 bases, with 4 bases of the junction left unmatched. The CDR3 length is 15 residues. The CDR3 sequence: CASSSTGGNTGELFF. In nucleotides, the CDR3 is TGTGCCAGCTCATCTACAGGGGGTAACACCGGGGAGCTGTTTTTT.

The chain combines TRBV7-2 with TRBJ2-1, with 9 bases identical to TRBD1. CDR1 SGHTA and CDR2 FQGNSA come from the germline V gene. CDR3 length: 15 amino acids. J was trimmed by 9 bases and V by 2 bases; bases with no gene match: 8. The CDR3 is CASSLNRGRIGEQFF. The CDR3 DNA follows: TGTGCCAGCAGCTTAAACAGGGGGCGTATCGGTGAGCAGTTCTTC. Full variable domain (missing parts from reference TRBV7-2 and TRBJ2-1): GAGVSQSPSNKVTEKGKDVELRCDPISGHTALYWYRQSLGQGLEFLIYFQGNSAPDKSGLPSDRFSAERTGGSVSTLTIQRTQQEDSAVYLCASSLNRGRIGEQFFGPGTRLTVL.

This clone was counted between two and nine times. J is TRBJ2-7 and V is TRBV7-2; perhaps TRBD2 as D (5 bases). Trimming stripped 4 bases from V and 0 bases from J, with 19 bases between. CDR3 length: 17 amino acids. CDR1 and CDR2 from the germline V gene are SGHTA and FQGNSA. This CDR3 is CASSSPATLRASYEQYF. The CDR3 DNA sequence: TGTGCCAGCAGCTCCCCTGCTACGTTGAGGGCCTCCTACGAGCAGTACTTC.

CDR3 sequence reads: CASSLDPVVSEQYF. The CDR3 DNA reads as TGTGCCAGCAGCTTAGATCCGGTCGTGTCCGAGCAGTACTTC. This sequence joins TRBV11-2 and TRBJ2-7; no definite D call. V lost 0 bases and J lost 6, with 12 bases in between. Germline CDR1 SGHAT, CDR2 FQNNGV. This CDR3 spans 14 amino acids. Full variable domain (rest looked up from reference TRBV11-2 and TRBJ2-7): EAGVAQSPRYKIIEKRQSVAFWCNPISGHATLYWYQQILGQGPKLLIQFQNNGVVDDSQLPKDRFSAERLKGVDSTLKIQPAKLEDSAVYLCASSLDPVVSEQYFGPGTRLTVT.

V gene TRBV27 combines with J gene TRBJ2-2, with D perhaps TRBD2 (6 bases). Germline-derived CDR1 and CDR2 are MNHEY and SMNVEV (reference sequence). The CDR3 has 16 residues. Trimming stripped 5 bases from V and 1 base from J, with 14 bases between. The CDR3 nucleotides are TGTGCCAGCAGTCCCCGGGGGACTCTGAACACCGGGGAGCTGTTTTTT. Protein product: CASSPRGTLNTGELFF.

The chain has TRBV29-1 and TRBJ2-1, with D uncertain. Germline CDR1 reads SQVTM; CDR2 reads ANQGSEA. The CDR3 runs to 13 residues. The V end was cut by 5 bases, the J end by 0 bases, with 8 bases between. DNA for the CDR3: TGCAGCGTTTCTTTAAACTCCTACAATGAGCAGTTCTTC. It encodes CSVSLNSYNEQFF.

The chain has TRBV6-6 and TRBJ1-2; 8 nucleotides agree with TRBD1. This CDR3 spans 14 amino acids. The germline V gene encodes CDR1 MNHNY and CDR2 SVGAGI (reference sequence). The J segment lost 4 bases and the V segment lost 7 bases, leaving 8 bases of the junction unmatched. The DNA of the CDR3 is TGTGCCAGCAAGGGAGGGACAGGCGGCTATGGCTACACCTTC. It is translated as CASKGGTGGYGYTF.

This chain joins TRBV4-1 and TRBJ1-4; D gene ambiguous. The V and J ends lost 6 bases and 0 bases respectively, with 14 bases between them. The CDR3 is made up of 16 amino acids. Germline-derived CDR1 and CDR2 are MGHRA and YSYEKL. CDR3 sequence (DNA): TGCGCCAGCAGTCCAATAGTACTTACAACTAATGAAAAACTGTTTTTT. This sequence encodes CASSPIVLTTNEKLFF.

V usage is TRBV6-1 and J usage is TRBJ1-3; no clear D. The germline V gene has CDR1 MNHNS and CDR2 SASEGT. V gave up 3 bases and J gave up 1 base, with 7 bases separating them. This CDR3 has 14 amino acids. The CDR3 region is CASSESGSGNTIYF. The CDR3 DNA follows: TGTGCCAGCAGTGAGTCAGGATCTGGAAACACCATATATTTT.

This clone was counted a single time. This chain connects TRBV6-1 to TRBJ1-4; D perhaps matches TRBD1 (5 bases). The germline V and J ends were trimmed by 3 bases and 3 bases, with 8 bases remaining between them. The CDR3 spans 14 residues. Germline V gene lookup returns CDR1 MNHNS and CDR2 SASEGT. The CDR3 is CASSDGGANEKLFF. As DNA, the CDR3 is TGTGCCAGCAGTGATGGGGGGGCTAATGAAAAACTGTTTTTT.

V usage is TRBV6-1 and J usage is TRBJ2-7; D is uncertain. This CDR3 spans 11 amino acids. Germline loops: CDR1 MNHNS, CDR2 SASEGT. V lost 1 base and J 9 bases, leaving 7 bases between the germline ends. Here the CDR3 reads CASSEETRQYF. The CDR3 bases are TGTGCCAGCAGTGAAGAGACAAGGCAGTACTTC.

This chain joins TRBV18 and TRBJ1-2; 8 positions agree with TRBD1. This CDR3 region has 14 residues. Germline V gene lookup returns CDR1 KGHSH and CDR2 LQKENI. The junction had 6 bases not matched to a gene; V was cut back by 1 base and J by 8 bases. In DNA form, the CDR3 reads TGTGCCAGCTCACCACGGACAGGGCCTTTAGGCTACACCTTC. Translation gives CASSPRTGPLGYTF. The full variable domain, its missing parts supplied by reference TRBV18 and TRBJ1-2, is NAGVMQNPRHLVRRRGQEARLRCSPMKGHSHVYWYRQLPEEGLKFMVYLQKENIIDESGMPKERFSAEFPKEGPSILRIQQVVRGDSAAYFCASSPRTGPLGYTFGSGTRLTVV.

The chain links TRBV6-5 to TRBJ1-3; D is unresolved. V dropped 8 bases and J dropped 0 bases, with 11 bases sitting between them. This CDR3 is built from 14 residues. CDR1 MNHEY and CDR2 SVGAGI come from the germline V gene. CDR3 sequence: CASHSGSSGNTIYF. The CDR3 coding sequence is TGTGCCAGCCATAGTGGGAGCTCTGGAAACACCATATATTTT.

This sequence joins TRBV6-1 and TRBJ2-7; tentatively, D is TRBD1 (6 bases). V lost 7 bases and J lost 2, with 12 bases in between. Germline assignment: CDR1 MNHNS and CDR2 SASEGT. The CDR3 contains 13 residues. The CDR3 reads CASNTDRTYEQYF. CDR3 sequence (DNA): TGTGCCAGCAATACGGACAGAACCTACGAGCAGTACTTC.

For this clone: At one end, the junction sequence differs from germline, possibly due to a read error. In the same sample, other DNA sequences code for this CDR3. J is TRBJ1-1 and V is TRBV7-9; D remains unclear. Germline-derived CDR1 and CDR2 are SEHNR and FQNEAQ (reference sequence). CDR3 length: 14 residues. CDR3 in amino acids: CASSLYPRSTEAFF. As DNA, the CDR3 is TGTGCCAGCAGCTTATACCCGAGGAGCACTGAAGCCTTCTTT. Looking up the rest from reference TRBV7-9 and TRBJ1-1 gives the full variable domain: DTGVSQNPRHKITKRGQNVTFRCDPISEHNRLYWYRQTLGQGPEFLTYFQNEAQLEKSRLLSDRFSAERPKGSFSTLEIQRTEQGDSAMYLCASSLYPRSTEAFFGQGTRLTVV.

This clone appeared a single time. V gene TRBV5-4 combines with J gene TRBJ2-1; 9 positions agree with TRBD1. Per germline, CDR1 SGHNT and CDR2 YYREEE (reference sequence). This CDR3 has 15 residues. V lost 0 bases to trimming and J lost 4 bases; unmatched junction nucleotides: 2. The CDR3 sequence is CASSLGQGEYNEQFF. CDR3 nucleotide sequence: TGTGCCAGCAGCTTGGGACAGGGGGAATACAATGAGCAGTTCTTC.

The chain combines TRBV30 with TRBJ2-3, with unresolved D. Germline V gene sequence: CDR1 GTSNPN, CDR2 SVGIG (reference sequence). This CDR3 has 11 amino acids. V shed 2 bases and J shed 5 bases, with 5 bases lying between them. The CDR3 is CAWSSGDTQYF. The CDR3 coding sequence is TGTGCCTGGAGTTCGGGAGATACGCAGTATTTT.